The 20 T cell receptor beta chains below all came from one sample that was sequenced in a study of T-cell reconstitution after alpha-beta-depleted transplantation in children. The TCRbeta library was prepared with unique molecular identifiers. From the PCR reads, TCRdb called clonotypes with MiXCR, one entry per CDR3 protein. The sample has around 530,000 distinct CDR3 sequences, about 31% seen once. The sample here was PBMCs from the stem cell graft donor, taken from the stem cell graft. The receptors shown here come from a human donor who donated a stem cell graft to a child with aplastic anemia.

The CDR3 coding sequence is TGTGCCAGCAGCACGACTAGCGGGTCAAACAATGAGCAGTTCTTC. The encoded protein is CASSTTSGSNNEQFF. The chain carries TRBV5-6 and TRBJ2-1, with TRBD2 matching 10 bases. Per germline, CDR1 SGHDT and CDR2 YYEEEE. The ends lost 4 bases at V and 5 bases at J; junction bases unmatched: 6. CDR3 length equals 15 residues. Full variable domain (rest looked up from reference TRBV5-6 and TRBJ2-1): DAGVTQSPTHLIKTRGQQVTLRCSPKSGHDTVSWYQQALGQGPQFIFQYYEEEERQRGNFPDRFSGHQFPNYSSELNVNALLLGDSALYLCASSTTSGSNNEQFFGPGTRLTVL.

The V and J genes are TRBV7-8 and TRBJ2-7, with D perhaps matching TRBD1 (6 bases). V was shortened by 5 bases and J by 6 bases, with 11 bases between the two germline ends. Germline V lookup: CDR1 SGHVS, CDR2 FQNEAQ. The CDR3 is 12 residues long. CDR3 sequence: CASSEQGAEQYF. As DNA, the CDR3 is TGTGCCAGCAGCGAACAGGGAGCCGAGCAGTACTTC.

This clonotype was observed a few times. This sequence joins TRBV29-1 and TRBJ1-2, with D perhaps TRBD1 (5 bases). Germline assignment: CDR1 SQVTM and CDR2 ANQGSEA. The CDR3 spans 13 residues. V was pared by 1 base and J by 3 bases, with 9 bases between. The CDR3 protein is CSVEAGRDYGYTF. The DNA of the CDR3 is TGCAGCGTTGAAGCAGGGCGGGACTATGGCTACACCTTC. The complete variable domain, with remaining parts taken from reference TRBV29-1 and TRBJ1-2, reads SAVISQKPSRDICQRGTSLTIQCQVDSQVTMMFWYRQQPGQSLTLIATANQGSEATYESGFVIDKFPISRPNLTFSTLTVSNMSPEDSSIYLCSVEAGRDYGYTFGSGTRLTVV.

The CDR3 sequence: CASSTQTGPDNSPLHF. Written as DNA, the CDR3 is TGTGCCAGCAGTACACAGACAGGGCCTGATAATTCACCCCTCCACTTT. The chain joins TRBV6-1 to TRBJ1-6; 7 bases line up with TRBD1. J was trimmed by 5 bases and V by 5 bases; bases with no gene match: 9. This CDR3 comprises 16 residues. In germline, CDR1 is MNHNS, CDR2 SASEGT.

This clonotype has just a few counts. This chain joins TRBV5-6 and TRBJ1-4; unclear D gene. Trimming cost V 0 bases and J 7 bases, with 10 bases left between them. In germline, CDR1 is SGHDT, CDR2 YYEEEE. This CDR3 has 14 residues. Here the CDR3 DNA reads TGTGCCAGCAGCTTGGTCTGGGGTTCTGAAAAACTGTTTTTT. This encodes CASSLVWGSEKLFF.

V usage is TRBV14 and J usage is TRBJ2-5, with D possibly being TRBD1 or TRBD2 (5 bases each). The length of the CDR3 is 16 residues. Germline V gene sequence: CDR1 SGHDN, CDR2 FVKESK. V was shortened by 4 bases and J by 5 bases, with 20 bases between the two germline ends. The CDR3 here is CASSLGPGTAEETQYF. CDR3 bases: TGTGCCAGCAGCCTCGGTCCCGGGACCGCTGAGGAGACCCAGTACTTC.

This clonotype turned up a few times. The V gene is TRBV6-1, the J gene TRBJ1-2; 7 bases align to TRBD1. Germline-derived CDR1 and CDR2 are MNHNS and SASEGT. The CDR3 is made up of 14 amino acids. After removal of 6 bases from V and 6 bases from J, the junction contained 10 bases not matched to a gene. The CDR3 here is CASSLFGDSNGYTF. The CDR3 coding sequence is TGTGCCAGCAGCCTCTTCGGGGACAGCAATGGCTACACCTTC.

This chain uses TRBV28 with TRBJ2-1; 9 bases are shared with TRBD2. This CDR3 comprises 18 residues. Germline loops: CDR1 MDHEN, CDR2 SYDVKM. J lost 0 bases, V lost 5 bases, and 11 bases had no gene match. CDR3 region: CASSPLGGREGSYNEQFF. As DNA, the CDR3 is TGTGCCAGCAGTCCACTAGGGGGGCGGGAGGGCTCCTACAATGAGCAGTTCTTC.

J is TRBJ2-2 and V is TRBV11-1; D remains ambiguous. This CDR3 has 18 residues. Germline lookup yields CDR1 SGHAT and CDR2 FQDESV (reference sequence). Trimming left V 2 bases short and J 6 bases short, with 22 bases between. Written as DNA, the CDR3 is TGTGCCAGCAGCTTACGGCAAACCATAGAGGTAATCGCCGGGGAGCTGTTTTTT. It encodes CASSLRQTIEVIAGELFF.

The J gene is TRBJ2-3, the V gene TRBV6-5; TRBD1 agrees at 8 bases. Germline V CDR1 and CDR2: MNHEY, SVGAGI. With V trimmed by 2 bases and J by 5 bases, 9 bases remained unmatched. The CDR3 loop spans 16 amino acids. The CDR3 region is CASSYTPQGGGDTQYF. The CDR3 DNA reads as TGTGCCAGCAGTTACACGCCACAGGGGGGAGGAGATACGCAGTATTTT.

This clonotype was recorded once. The V call is TRBV7-2, the J call TRBJ1-5, with D unclear. The CDR3 has 15 residues. In germline, CDR1 is SGHTA, CDR2 FQGNSA. V was clipped by 5 bases and J by 6 bases, with 17 bases between them. The CDR3: CASSQVQANGQPQHF. CDR3 in DNA: TGTGCCAGCAGCCAAGTTCAGGCGAACGGTCAGCCCCAGCATTTT.

This clonotype occurred a few times. The chain joins TRBV15 to TRBJ2-3; perhaps TRBD2 as D (5 bases). The CDR3 runs 15 residues. The V gene's germline CDR1 is LNHNV and CDR2 YYDKDF (reference sequence). V gave up 4 bases and J gave up 11 bases, with 22 bases separating them. The CDR3 region has the DNA TGTGCCACCAGCAACCGGGCCCTAGCTAGGATTGGGCAGTATTTT. It codes for CATSNRALARIGQYF.

The chain has TRBV4-2 and TRBJ1-4, with D unclear. CDR1 LGHNA and CDR2 YNFKEQ come from the germline V gene. The germline V and J ends were trimmed by 6 bases and 0 bases, with 8 bases remaining between them. This CDR3 has 14 residues. The CDR3 is CASSNTATNEKLFF. In DNA, the CDR3 is TGTGCCAGCAGTAACACCGCAACTAATGAAAAACTGTTTTTT.

This clonotype was recorded a few times. The V call is TRBV11-2, the J call TRBJ2-1; TRBD1 might be the D (5 bases). Deletions cut 2 bases from V and 10 bases from J, with 12 bases between. Germline loops: CDR1 SGHAT, CDR2 FQNNGV. The CDR3 has 13 residues. The CDR3 coding sequence is TGTGCCAGCAGCTTATTGGGCAGGGTAGAGCAGTTCTTC. Its protein product is CASSLLGRVEQFF.

The gene calls are TRBV5-1 and TRBJ2-7; D is possibly TRBD1 (5 bases). Per the germline V gene, CDR1 is SGHRS and CDR2 is YFSETQ. Trimming removed 0 bases from V and 1 base from J, with 11 bases in between. The CDR3 contains 15 residues. CDR3 DNA sequence: TGCGCCAGCAGCTTGGCTGGACAACGTTCCTACGAGCAGTACTTC. It encodes CASSLAGQRSYEQYF.

This clonotype was counted only a few times. V and J are TRBV20-1 and TRBJ2-1, with D hard to call. Per the germline V gene, CDR1 is DFQATT and CDR2 is SNEGSKA (reference sequence). The CDR3 extends over 12 amino acids. Trimming removed 1 base from V and 4 bases from J, with 5 bases in between. In DNA form, the CDR3 reads TGCAGTGCTAGAGCGGGTTACAATGAGCAGTTCTTC. Its protein product is CSARAGYNEQFF.

This clonotype was counted a few times. The chain has TRBV5-4 and TRBJ1-1; perhaps TRBD1 as D (5 bases). The V and J ends lost 0 bases and 0 bases respectively, with 12 bases between them. This CDR3 has 16 residues. Looked up from germline, CDR1 is SGHNT and CDR2 is YYREEE (reference sequence). CDR3 sequence (DNA): TGTGCCAGCAGCTTGGATCCAGGGACCCTGAACACTGAAGCTTTCTTT. Translating gives CASSLDPGTLNTEAFF.

Ten or more counts support this clonotype. This chain links TRBV11-2 with TRBJ1-4, with a possible D match to TRBD1 (5 bases). Trimming stripped 5 bases from V and 2 bases from J, with 9 bases between. Per germline, CDR1 SGHAT and CDR2 FQNNGV. The CDR3 runs 14 residues. CDR3 coding DNA: TGTGCCAGCAGCCCCGGGACGACTAATGAAAAACTGTTTTTT. This gives the protein CASSPGTTNEKLFF.

This chain uses TRBV7-6 with TRBJ1-3; perhaps TRBD1 as D (5 bases). The CDR3 is 21 amino acids. V gave up 2 bases and J gave up 0 bases, with 26 bases separating them. CDR1 and CDR2 (germline): SGHVS, FNYEAQ. The CDR3 nucleotides read TGTGCCAGCAGCTTAAACCCGAAACGTAAACAGGACTCCTTCTCTGGAAACACCATATATTTT. Translation gives CASSLNPKRKQDSFSGNTIYF.

This clonotype has just a few counts. This chain joins TRBV5-6 and TRBJ2-3; tentatively, D is TRBD1 or TRBD2 (6 bases each). The CDR3 is 16 residues long. From germline, CDR1 is SGHDT and CDR2 YYEEEE. V was shortened by 7 bases and J by 1 base, with 19 bases between the two germline ends. In DNA, the CDR3 is TGTGCCAGCTCCGGGGGAAACAGGGCCGGCACAGATACGCAGTATTTT. This sequence encodes CASSGGNRAGTDTQYF.